A selection of T cell receptor beta chains follows, all from one sample in a study of early T cells in non-severe SARS-CoV-2 infection. One entry per CDR3 protein, called by TCRdb with MiXCR from the 5' RACE reads. The repertoire includes roughly 66,000 distinct CDR3 sequences, roughly 9.1% of them detected once, and more than 2.5% sits in the top ten. The sequenced sample was whole blood. The source of these receptors is an adult who was a healthcare worker with PCR-confirmed SARS-CoV-2 infection or an uninfected control (not recorded which). The CDR3 runs from the conserved cysteine through the conserved F or W. D genes are given only for firm matches. Size values are once, few and many counts, or a class for expanded clones, and some rows have none.

V	J	D	size	DNA	CDR3
TRBV21-1	TRBJ2-3	NA	NA	TGTGCCAGCGCTATACCGGGACTAGCAGCAGATACGCAGTATTTT	CASAIPGLAADTQYF
TRBV29-1	TRBJ2-3	TRBD2	many	TGCAGCGTTGATACTAGCGGGAAAACAGATACGCAGTATTTT	CSVDTSGKTDTQYF
TRBV10-3	TRBJ1-6	NA	few	TGTGCCATCACCGGGGAAGTAAATTCACCCCTCCACTTT	CAITGEVNSPLHF
TRBV7-2	TRBJ2-7	TRBD1	many	TGTGCCAGCAGCGTGGGACAGGGGGTGTCCTACGAGCAGTACTTC	CASSVGQGVSYEQYF
TRBV7-2	TRBJ2-1	TRBD2	few	TGTGCCAGCAGCTCCGGACTAGTTTACAATGAGCAGTTCTTC	CASSSGLVYNEQFF
TRBV20-1	TRBJ2-3	TRBD2	few	TGCAGTGCTAGCCTGACTAGCGGGAGGTTGACAGATACGCAGTATTTT	CSASLTSGRLTDTQYF
TRBV7-9	TRBJ2-5	TRBD1	many	TGTGCCAGCAGCCTATCGTGGGACAGGGGGTGGAAAGAGACCCAGTACTTC	CASSLSWDRGWKETQYF
TRBV10-2	TRBJ2-1	TRBD2	NA	TGCGCCACGGCCCGACTAGCGGGAGCTCCCTACAATGAGCAGTTCTTC	CATARLAGAPYNEQFF
TRBV20-1	TRBJ1-2	NA	many	TGCAGTGCCCCCCTCGGTAATGGCTTGAGCTACACCTTC	CSAPLGNGLSYTF
TRBV5-1	TRBJ2-1	TRBD2	NA	TGCGCCAGCAGCTTGATCGCGGGAGTACATGATGAGCAGTTCTTC	CASSLIAGVHDEQFF
TRBV20-1	TRBJ2-1	TRBD1	few	TGCAGTGCTAGACGGGACAGGGGCTACAATGAGCAGTTCTTC	CSARRDRGYNEQFF
TRBV6-5	TRBJ2-1	NA	NA	TGTGCCAGCAGGCTGGGGACTCTGGAGTTCTTC	CASRLGTLEFF
TRBV7-2	TRBJ1-6	NA	NA	TGTGCCAGCAGCTTACAATCCGGGACACTTAATTCACCCCTCCACTTT	CASSLQSGTLNSPLHF
TRBV4-3	TRBJ2-2	TRBD1	few	TGCGCCAGCAGCCGTCAGGGGGCCGGGGAGCTGTTTTTT	CASSRQGAGELFF
TRBV19	TRBJ1-5	NA	many	TGTGCCAGTAACATGGGGGGGTTTGGCAATCAGCCCCAGCATTTT	CASNMGGFGNQPQHF
TRBV7-2	TRBJ2-5	NA	NA	TGTGCCAGCAAAATGACGGGCCACGAGACCCAGTACTTC	CASKMTGHETQYF
TRBV10-3	TRBJ2-7	TRBD1	few	TGTGCCTCCGTAATGGACAGGAGTAGGGAGCAGTACTTC	CASVMDRSREQYF
TRBV5-6	TRBJ1-4	NA	few	TGTGCCAGCAGCCCTGAACCGACAGCAACTAATGAAAAACTGTTTTTT	CASSPEPTATNEKLFF
TRBV6-2/TRBV6-3	TRBJ1-2	NA	NA	TGTGCCAGCAGCCCCGGAGGAGAGCCAAACTATGGCTACACCTTC	CASSPGGEPNYGYTF
TRBV29-1	TRBJ2-3	NA	NA	TGCAGCGTTGAAGTTCAGGTCACAGATACGCAGTATTTT	CSVEVQVTDTQYF
TRBV6-1	TRBJ2-3	TRBD1	many	TGTGCCAGCATTGGAGGACAGGGTAGAGGAGATACGCAGTATTTT	CASIGGQGRGDTQYF
TRBV19	TRBJ2-2	TRBD1	few	TGTGCCGGACAGGGGGCCGGGGAGCTGTTTTTT	CAGQGAGELFF
TRBV10-3	TRBJ1-2	NA	few	TGTGCCATCAGCCCACAGGGAAGAGGCTACACCTTC	CAISPQGRGYTF
TRBV5-1	TRBJ2-6	NA	many	TGCGCCAGCAGCTTGGAGTACCGCTCTGGGGCCAACGTCCTGACTTTC	CASSLEYRSGANVLTF
TRBV7-9	TRBJ2-1	NA	many	TGTGCCAGCAGCCGTTCCCGTCCCGGGGACAATGAGCAGTTCTTC	CASSRSRPGDNEQFF
TRBV10-3	TRBJ2-7	NA	NA	TGTGCCATCAGCCAGGGCTACGAGCAGTACTTC	CAISQGYEQYF
TRBV4-2	TRBJ2-7	NA	NA	TGTGCCAGCAGCCAAGCACGCACCTACCTCTACGAGCAGTACTTC	CASSQARTYLYEQYF
TRBV3-1	TRBJ2-5	NA	NA	TGTGCCAGCAGCCAAGACAGATTCCCGTACTTC	CASSQDRFPYF
TRBV6-1	TRBJ2-3	NA	few	TGTGCCAGCAGATCACTAGCTAGCACAGATACGCAGTATTTT	CASRSLASTDTQYF
TRBV12-3/TRBV12-4	TRBJ2-1	TRBD2	many	TGTGCCAGCAGTCCGGGACTAGCGGGATACAATGAGCAGTTCTTC	CASSPGLAGYNEQFF
TRBV11-2	TRBJ2-7	TRBD1	many	TGTGCCAGCAGCCTAGGGACAGGGGTGATCTACGAGCAGTACTTC	CASSLGTGVIYEQYF
TRBV30	TRBJ2-3	TRBD2	NA	TGTGCCTGGAGTGTAGGAGCTAGCGGGAGGGCAGATACGCAGTATTTT	CAWSVGASGRADTQYF
TRBV20-1	TRBJ2-7	TRBD2	NA	TGCAGTGCTACCCCGGGACTAGCGCGCGAGCAGTACTTC	CSATPGLAREQYF
TRBV7-6	TRBJ2-3	NA	few	TGTGCCAGCAGCTTAGTCATACCAGATACGCAGTATTTT	CASSLVIPDTQYF
TRBV20-1	TRBJ2-1	TRBD2	many	TGCAGTGCTAGGACTAGCGCTTGGGCTGAGCAGTTCTTC	CSARTSAWAEQFF
TRBV11-2	TRBJ2-3	NA	few	TGTGCCAGCAGCTTTTTCGGGGGCAGTGCTGAAGATACGCAGTATTTT	CASSFFGGSAEDTQYF
TRBV2	TRBJ2-5	TRBD2	NA	TGTGCCAGCAGTGAATCTTCTAGCGGACAAGAGACCCAGTACTTC	CASSESSSGQETQYF
TRBV7-2	TRBJ2-2	NA	NA	TGTGCCAGCAGCCTACGGCAAGGGGAGCTGTTTTTT	CASSLRQGELFF
TRBV7-9	TRBJ1-2	NA	many	TGTGCCAGCAGCTTTGACGGACACAACTATGGCTACACCTTC	CASSFDGHNYGYTF
TRBV20-1	TRBJ1-4	NA	NA	TGCAGTGCTAGTCTGGCGGCGGGAACCACTGAAAAACTGTTTTTT	CSASLAAGTTEKLFF
TRBV5-1	TRBJ2-7	TRBD2	few	TGCGCCAGCAGCTTGGTGGCGGGAGAGGCCTACGAGCAGTACTTC	CASSLVAGEAYEQYF
TRBV19	TRBJ1-2	TRBD1	NA	TGTGCCAGTACAAAGACAGGGGAATATAACTATGGCTACACCTTC	CASTKTGEYNYGYTF